This record concerns one T cell receptor beta chain sequence. Treatment described: preoperative locoregional IRX-2 cytokine immunotherapy. Preoperative locoregional IRX-2 cytokine immunotherapy was tested in the phase Ib source study. The assay was immunoSEQ multiplex PCR, and TCRdb's table has in-frame clones only and misses some. Of under 40,000 clones listed, roughly 90% are singletons. Deletions cut 3 bases from V and 4 bases from J, with 12 bases between. This CDR3 is 14 amino acids long. The V gene's germline CDR1 is LNHNV and CDR2 YYDKDF (reference sequence). These data originate in a study of preoperative IRX-2 immunotherapy in early breast cancer.

The specimen comprised tumor tissue, sampled after IRX-2 immunotherapy. This chain links TRBV15 with TRBJ1-1; D is possibly TRBD1 (5 bases). This receptor was identified in a human donor with breast cancer. The CDR3 here is CATSSIRGITEAFF. In DNA, the CDR3 is TGTGCCACCAGCAGCATACGGGGGATCACTGAAGCTTTCTTT.